Below, 29 T cell receptor beta chains from the same sample are listed, as sequenced in a study of blood T cells in healthy people across ages. It was with a sample-barcoded 5' primer and a J-beta primer mix that a second PCR of about 6 to 11 cycles was run. TCRdb re-called the 5' RACE reads through MiXCR, storing one row per CDR3 protein. The sample consists of roughly 800,000 distinct CDR3 sequences, roughly 60% of them appearing once. The sequencing input was blood. These receptors all come from a man aged 30-40 years in good health.

V and J are TRBV6-2 or TRBV6-3 and TRBJ2-7; D is undetermined. V was clipped by 3 bases and J by 3 bases, with 18 bases between them. The CDR3 covers 16 residues. Germline V gives CDR1 MNHEY, CDR2 SVGEGT. The CDR3 nucleotides are TGTGCCAGCAGTTATCCACTGAGGACGGTCAACTACGAGCAGTACTTC. This encodes CASSYPLRTVNYEQYF.

The chain joins TRBV7-6 to TRBJ2-5; D is ambiguous. This CDR3 is built from 12 residues. Between the trimmed V and J ends, which lost 4 bases and 5 bases, there was a span of 8 bases. Germline CDR1 and CDR2: SGHVS and FNYEAQ. The CDR3 sequence is CASSSYEETQYF. The CDR3 nucleotides read TGTGCCAGCAGCTCCTACGAGGAGACCCAGTACTTC. Together with reference TRBV7-6 and TRBJ2-5, the CDR3 gives the full variable domain: GAGVSQSPRYKVTKRGQDVALRCDPISGHVSLYWYRQALGQGPEFLTYFNYEAQQDKSGLPNDRFSAERPEGSISTLTIQRTEQRDSAMYRCASSSYEETQYFGPGTRLLVL.

The chain is built from TRBV7-2 and TRBJ2-7; no clear D. The CDR3 is 13 residues long. Germline V gene lookup returns CDR1 SGHTA and CDR2 FQGNSA. With 1 base removed from V and 5 bases from J, the gap between germline ends came to 9 bases. This CDR3 reads CASSLGAAHEQYF. CDR3 bases: TGTGCCAGCAGCTTAGGAGCAGCCCACGAGCAGTACTTC.

This clonotype showed up just a few times. This rearrangement joins TRBV3-1 to TRBJ2-4; D is perhaps TRBD2 (5 bases). The closer fit of TRBJ2-7 to the DNA end suggests the J call may be wrong. Per germline, CDR1 LGHDT and CDR2 YNNKEL (reference sequence). CDR3 length equals 15 residues. This CDR3 is CASIRTHPGIHEQYF. As DNA, the CDR3 is TGTGCCAGCATCCGAACCCATCCGGGAATCCACGAGCAGTACTTC.

The sample holds a few counts of this clonotype. V is TRBV25-1 and J is TRBJ2-1; weak D call: TRBD2 (6 bases). CDR3 length: 14 amino acids. Germline loops: CDR1 MGHDK, CDR2 SYGVNS. V was shortened by 6 bases and J by 6 bases, with 15 bases between the two germline ends. The CDR3 is CASSLSLTSNEQFF. The CDR3 DNA is TGTGCCAGCAGCCTATCCTTGACTAGCAATGAGCAGTTCTTC.

CDR3 region: CSATPPLAGGPEEQYF. In DNA form, the CDR3 reads TGCAGCGCCACTCCCCCGCTAGCGGGGGGGCCAGAGGAGCAGTACTTC. The V gene is TRBV29-1, the J gene TRBJ2-5; TRBD2 matches at 12 bases. J was trimmed by 11 bases and V by 7 bases; bases with no gene match: 20. CDR3 size: 16 residues. Germline values: CDR1 SQVTM, CDR2 ANQGSEA.

The chain recombines TRBV20-1 with TRBJ2-1; unclear D gene. The germline gives CDR1 DFQATT, CDR2 SNEGSKA (reference sequence). Trimming stripped 0 bases from V and 8 bases from J, with 11 bases between. CDR3 size: 13 residues. CDR3 coding DNA: TGCAGTGCTAGAGACATTTCTCTAGATGAGCAGTTCTTC. This translates into CSARDISLDEQFF.

V is TRBV10-3 and J is TRBJ2-2, with D possibly called TRBD1 or TRBD2 (6 bases each). The germline V gene encodes CDR1 ENHRY and CDR2 SYGVKD. The CDR3 is made up of 14 amino acids. V lost 7 bases and J lost 0, with 9 bases in between. The CDR3 region is CAIKGGSNTGELFF. CDR3 nucleotides: TGTGCCATCAAGGGGGGCTCGAACACCGGGGAGCTGTTTTTT.

This sequence joins TRBV28 and TRBJ1-5, with a weak D call TRBD1 (6 bases). CDR3 length equals 18 residues. V was cut by 4 bases and J by 0 bases, with 19 bases left in between. Germline V CDR1 and CDR2: MDHEN, SYDVKM. Here the CDR3 DNA reads TGTGCCAGCAGTTCCCCCCAGGGGTTCAGGTATAGCAATCAGCCCCAGCATTTT. This translates into CASSSPQGFRYSNQPQHF.

J is TRBJ2-3 and V is TRBV7-2; D is undetermined. Germline V gene data show CDR1 as SGHTA and CDR2 as FQGNSA. The V gene lost 6 bases and the J gene lost 0 bases, with 10 bases spanning the gap. This CDR3 comprises 14 residues. CDR3 in DNA: TGTGCCAGCAGACTCTATAGAAGCACAGATACGCAGTATTTT. Translating gives CASRLYRSTDTQYF.

This clonotype was counted between two and nine times. The gene calls are TRBV6-2 or TRBV6-3 and TRBJ2-1; D uncertain. Germline values: CDR1 MNHEY, CDR2 SVGEGT. CDR3 size: 11 residues. Trimming left V 5 bases short and J 7 bases short, with 6 bases between. CDR3 amino acids: CASSSWNEQFF. CDR3 coding DNA: TGTGCCAGCAGTAGTTGGAATGAGCAGTTCTTC.

This clonotype was found many times. The J gene is TRBJ1-2, the V gene TRBV27; maybe TRBD1 (6 bases). This CDR3 is built from 17 residues. The V gene's germline CDR1 is MNHEY and CDR2 SMNVEV (reference sequence). Trimming removed 5 bases from V and 8 bases from J, with 27 bases in between. CDR3 sequence reads: CASSPSRDNLVRGGYTF. DNA for the CDR3: TGTGCCAGCAGTCCTTCCCGGGACAACCTTGTAAGGGGGGGCTACACCTTC.

This sequence joins TRBV6-5 and TRBJ2-7; possible D gene TRBD1, 6 bases. Judging by the DNA end, TRBJ2-5 fits better; the J call may be wrong. The CDR3 is 14 amino acids. Germline V gene lookup returns CDR1 MNHEY and CDR2 SVGAGI. DNA of the CDR3: TGTGCCAGCAGTTACTCGTTAGGGGGAGAGACCCAGTACTTC. This codes for CASSYSLGGETQYF.

This chain links TRBV20-1 with TRBJ2-5, with a possible D match to TRBD1 (6 bases). CDR1 and CDR2 (germline): DFQATT, SNEGSKA (reference sequence). Trimming shortened V by 3 bases and J by 4 bases, and 12 bases separated the two germline ends. This CDR3 has 13 residues. For the CDR3, the DNA is TGCAGTGCTAGTCAGGGGCGTTTAGAGACCCAGTACTTC. It is translated as CSASQGRLETQYF.

This clonotype appeared a single time. The chain recombines TRBV7-9 with TRBJ2-3; 7 nucleotides align to TRBD2. With V trimmed by 4 bases and J by 4 bases, 17 bases remained unmatched. Germline V gene lookup returns CDR1 SEHNR and CDR2 FQNEAQ (reference sequence). The CDR3 covers 18 residues. This CDR3 is CASSSRLAEGFGPDTQYF. The CDR3 coding sequence is TGTGCCAGCAGCTCAAGGCTAGCGGAGGGGTTCGGTCCAGATACGCAGTATTTT.

This clonotype turned up a few times. The rearrangement joins TRBV4-3 to TRBJ2-7; 7 nucleotides align to TRBD2. The length of the CDR3 is 18 residues. Germline lookup yields CDR1 LGHNA and CDR2 YSLEER. J gave up 2 bases and V 4 bases, and 17 bases lay outside the gene matches. This CDR3 reads CASSPTVRSAGVPYEQYF. The DNA for the CDR3 is TGCGCCAGCAGCCCGACGGTAAGGAGTGCGGGAGTCCCCTACGAGCAGTACTTC.

The chain carries TRBV20-1 and TRBJ2-1, with D possibly being TRBD1 (7 bases). Germline CDR1 is DFQATT and CDR2 is SNEGSKA (reference sequence). The ends were cut back, 6 bases at V and 8 bases at J, with 14 bases in the middle. CDR3 length: 12 amino acids. The CDR3 region is CSASDREDEQFF. DNA for the CDR3: TGCAGTGCCAGCGACAGGGAGGATGAGCAGTTCTTC.

The V and J genes are TRBV20-1 and TRBJ2-3; weak D call: TRBD2 (5 bases). Trimming took off 3 bases at V and 0 bases at J, with 13 bases between the two ends. Per germline, CDR1 DFQATT and CDR2 SNEGSKA (reference sequence). The length of the CDR3 is 15 residues. The CDR3 region has the DNA TGCAGTGCTAGGCTCGACTACACTAGCACAGATACGCAGTATTTT. Translating it yields CSARLDYTSTDTQYF.

The chain carries TRBV5-6 and TRBJ2-1; 9 nucleotides match TRBD2. The CDR3 runs 14 residues. CDR1 is SGHDT, CDR2 YYEEEE, per germline. The V segment lost 0 bases and the J segment 10 bases; nucleotides outside the gene matches: 5. The CDR3 loop reads CASSLVLAGSEQFF. DNA of the CDR3: TGTGCCAGCAGCTTGGTGCTAGCGGGGTCCGAGCAGTTCTTC.

The chain couples TRBV7-2 to TRBJ2-5; D gene uncertain. CDR1 is SGHTA and CDR2 is FQGNSA in the germline V gene. The CDR3 is 14 residues long. V was cut by 6 bases and J by 0 bases, with 11 bases left in between. CDR3 loop: CASRALGYQETQYF. CDR3 DNA: TGTGCCAGCAGAGCTTTGGGGTACCAAGAGACCCAGTACTTC. The variable domain in full, completed from reference TRBV7-2 and TRBJ2-5, reads GAGVSQSPSNKVTEKGKDVELRCDPISGHTALYWYRQSLGQGLEFLIYFQGNSAPDKSGLPSDRFSAERTGGSVSTLTIQRTQQEDSAVYLCASRALGYQETQYFGPGTRLLVL.

This clonotype was picked up a small number of times. CDR3 in DNA: TGTGCCAGCAGTTTTCTTCCCTCTAGCGGGAGAGGCGAGCAGTACTTC. Protein: CASSFLPSSGRGEQYF. The chain uses TRBV12-3 or TRBV12-4 and TRBJ2-7; 10 bases are shared with TRBD2. The CDR3 has 16 amino acids. V shed 3 bases, J shed 6 bases, and the junction held 11 bases outside the gene matches.

This clonotype has only a few counts. The chain combines TRBV12-3 or TRBV12-4 with TRBJ1-2; no firm D call. CDR3 length equals 14 residues. V was pared by 0 bases and J by 10 bases, with 15 bases between. The CDR3 nucleotides read TGTGCCAGCAGTTTAGCGCTTGGCGGGATCTCCTACACCTTC. This sequence encodes CASSLALGGISYTF.

The table lists this clonotype with a count of one. V is TRBV5-1 and J is TRBJ2-3; tentatively, D is TRBD1 or TRBD2 (5 bases each). The CDR3 sequence is 15 residues long. Trimming took off 6 bases at V and 6 bases at J, with 20 bases between the two ends. Germline V gene lookup returns CDR1 SGHRS and CDR2 YFSETQ. The CDR3 DNA reads as TGCGCCAGCACCGAATCCGGGACCCCGGGTGATACGCAGTATTTT. Translation: CASTESGTPGDTQYF.

Only a few counts were recorded for this clonotype. V gene TRBV6-4 combines with J gene TRBJ1-2; D is possibly TRBD1 (6 bases). The germline V gene has CDR1 MRHNA and CDR2 SNTAGT. CDR3 size: 14 residues. V lost 5 bases to trimming and J lost 8 bases, with 18 bases between them. The CDR3 DNA follows: TGTGCCAGCAGTCCCGAGGGGGGTCCGAACGGCTACACCTTC. Translated, it gives CASSPEGGPNGYTF.

This chain joins TRBV7-8 and TRBJ2-5, with a tentative D call TRBD2 (5 bases). Germline values: CDR1 SGHVS, CDR2 FQNEAQ. This CDR3 comprises 16 residues. V lost 1 base, J lost 4 bases, and 16 bases lay in between. CDR3 amino acids: CASSLVALVAVETQYF. The CDR3 DNA sequence: TGTGCCAGCAGCTTAGTTGCACTAGTGGCGGTAGAGACCCAGTACTTC.

On this clonotype itself: This could be a read error, since a much larger clone is one nucleotide away. CDR3: CASRPPRASTGELFF. CDR3 DNA sequence: TGTGCCAGCAGACCTCCAAGGGCGAGCACCGGGGAGCTGTTTTTT. The chain couples TRBV11-1 to TRBJ2-2; D unclear. Germline V gene data show CDR1 as SGHAT and CDR2 as FQDESV (reference sequence). V dropped 6 bases and J dropped 4 bases, with 15 bases sitting between them. The CDR3 sequence is 15 residues long.

The J gene is TRBJ1-1, the V gene TRBV7-9, with unresolved D. V was trimmed by 5 bases and J by 7 bases, leaving 8 bases between them. The CDR3 is 11 residues long. CDR1 is SEHNR and CDR2 is FQNEAQ in the germline V gene (reference sequence). In nucleotides, the CDR3 is TGTGCCAGCAGCAATACACGTGAAGCTTTCTTT. Translating it yields CASSNTREAFF.

About this clonotype itself: Given a much more abundant clone one base away, this may be a read error. The chain is built from TRBV18 and TRBJ1-2; D may be TRBD1 (5 bases). Germline CDR1 KGHSH, CDR2 LQKENI. The CDR3 is 15 amino acids. CDR3 protein: CASPPGSGNNHGYTF. CDR3 in DNA: TGTGCCAGCCCACCAGGGTCCGGGAACAACCATGGCTACACCTTC. Based on the CDR3 plus reference TRBV18 and TRBJ1-2, the full variable domain is NAGVMQNPRHLVRRRGQEARLRCSPMKGHSHVYWYRQLPEEGLKFMVYLQKENIIDESGMPKERFSAEFPKEGPSILRIQQVVRGDSAAYFCASPPGSGNNHGYTFGSGTRLTVV.

V usage is TRBV7-7 and J usage is TRBJ2-4, with D perhaps matching TRBD1 (6 bases). The V end lost 5 bases, the J end lost 7 bases, and 12 bases lay between the germline ends. This CDR3 region has 13 residues. CDR1 is SSHAT and CDR2 is FNYEAQ in the germline V gene (reference sequence). The CDR3 protein is CASSQGLGNIQYF. The CDR3 DNA reads TGTGCCAGCAGCCAGGGGCTGGGGAACATTCAGTACTTC. Variable domain in full (rest from reference TRBV7-7 and TRBJ2-4): GAGVSQSPRYKVTKRGQDVTLRCDPISSHATLYWYQQALGQGPEFLTYFNYEAQPDKSGLPSDRFSAERPEGSISTLTIQRTEQRDSAMYRCASSQGLGNIQYFGAGTRLSVL.